This TCR beta chain was profiled in a study of T-cell reconstitution after alpha-beta-depleted transplantation in children. This clonotype was counted between two and nine times. Its antigen is currently unknown. Study results and limitations: A year had passed since transplant, and T-cell counts and diversity by then came mostly from newly produced T cells. Certain patients had high TCRbeta diversity at day 60, and it came from recipient T cells and thymic progenitors that survived. Two months or so post-transplant, alpha-beta T cells reportedly derived from several hundred expanded graft clones.

The CDR3 runs to 14 residues. V dropped 2 bases and J dropped 7 bases, with 10 bases sitting between them. Germline CDR1 reads SGHRS; CDR2 reads YFSETQ. This sample's TCRbeta library carried unique molecular identifier barcodes. TCRdb independently ran MiXCR on the PCR reads; one entry per CDR3 protein. The sample lists approximately 650,000 distinct CDR3 sequences, over 10% occurring once. V is TRBV5-1 and J is TRBJ1-6; D perhaps matches TRBD1 (6 bases). This clonotype was sampled from a girl aged 2-15 years with congenital amegakaryocytic thrombocytopenia, due to receive a stem cell transplant. The source was PBMCs, collected before TCRalphabeta/CD19-depleted stem cell transplant. CDR3 sequence: CASSFNRENSPLHF. CDR3 DNA: TGCGCCAGCAGCTTTAACAGGGAGAATTCACCCCTCCACTTT.